Shown below are 15 T cell receptor beta chains from a single sample sequenced in a study of blood T cell repertoires in COVID-19. Data came from immunoSEQ multiplex PCR; TCRdb stores just in-frame clones and leaves some out. This sample has approximately 170,000 clones, with around 80% found just once. Sequenced: PBMCs or T cells enriched from blood (not recorded which). All receptors come from a man in his fifties who had recovered from COVID-19.

This chain links TRBV12-5 with TRBJ2-2; 7 positions match TRBD2. The germline CDR1 and CDR2 sequences are LGHNT and FRNRAP. V gave up 1 base and J gave up 3 bases; unmatched junction bases: 5. This CDR3 has 16 residues. CDR3 sequence reads: CASGLGEGPYTGELFF. The CDR3 DNA reads as TGTGCTAGTGGTTTGGGGGAGGGACCGTACACCGGGGAGCTGTTTTTT.

A few counts support this clone. This rearrangement joins TRBV6-4 to TRBJ1-2, with D perhaps matching TRBD1 (6 bases). The germline V and J ends were trimmed by 5 bases and 3 bases, with 10 bases remaining between them. There are 13 residues in the CDR3. From germline, CDR1 is MRHNA and CDR2 SNTAGT. The CDR3 protein is CASSPAGDYGYTF. Here the CDR3 DNA reads TGTGCCAGCAGTCCGGCAGGGGACTATGGCTACACCTTC.

J is TRBJ2-7 and V is TRBV2; 9 bases are shared with TRBD1. V gave up 7 bases and J gave up 5 bases; unmatched junction bases: 12. CDR1 SNHLY and CDR2 FYNNEI come from the germline V gene. The CDR3 spans 15 residues. As DNA, the CDR3 is TGTGCCAGCACCCTAATGATCCGGACAGGGGACGAGCAGTACTTC. Its translation: CASTLMIRTGDEQYF.

The chain employs TRBV11-2 and TRBJ1-1; D gene ambiguous. V was clipped by 0 bases and J by 7 bases, with 6 bases between them. The CDR3 spans 12 residues. Germline CDR1 and CDR2: SGHAT and FQNNGV. CDR3 residues: CASSLDWHEAFF. The CDR3 coding sequence is TGTGCCAGCAGCTTAGATTGGCATGAAGCTTTCTTT.

The V and J genes are TRBV4-2 and TRBJ2-3; D perhaps matches TRBD1 (5 bases). V lost 1 base to trimming and J lost 0 bases, with 14 bases between them. The CDR3 totals 17 residues. The germline CDR1 and CDR2 sequences are LGHNA and YNFKEQ. DNA of the CDR3: TGTGCCAGCAGCCAAGCTGGACAAGCTGCTAGCACAGATACGCAGTATTTT. Amino acid sequence: CASSQAGQAASTDTQYF.

Turning to this clone: The sample contains more than one DNA sequence encoding this CDR3. This chain connects TRBV7-3 to TRBJ1-1; D not resolved. The germline CDR1 and CDR2 sequences are SGHTA and FQGTGA. V was trimmed by 0 bases and J by 1 base, leaving 6 bases between them. This CDR3 region has 14 residues. The CDR3 bases are TGTGCCAGCAGCTTAACGGCGGGGAACACTGAAGCTTTCTTT. Its protein product is CASSLTAGNTEAFF.

The chain uses TRBV5-1 and TRBJ1-6; 9 nucleotides line up with TRBD1. CDR1 is SGHRS and CDR2 is YFSETQ in the germline V gene. The CDR3 is made up of 17 amino acids. J gave up 7 bases and V 4 bases, and 12 bases lay outside the gene matches. The CDR3 DNA sequence: TGCGCCAGCAGCCGAAGAGGGGACAGGGACCGGAATTCACCCCTCCACTTT. Amino acid sequence: CASSRRGDRDRNSPLHF.

This rearrangement joins TRBV5-4 to TRBJ2-3; D not certain. V gave up 0 bases and J gave up 0 bases, with 11 bases separating them. The CDR3 contains 16 residues. CDR1 SGHNT and CDR2 YYREEE come from the germline V gene (reference sequence). DNA of the CDR3: TGTGCCAGCAGCTTGGCAAGCGCCCGGAGCACAGATACGCAGTATTTT. Translation gives CASSLASARSTDTQYF.

The chain uses TRBV7-8 and TRBJ1-1; perhaps TRBD1 as D (6 bases). Deletions cut 0 bases from V and 10 bases from J, with 15 bases between. The CDR3 loop spans 14 amino acids. CDR1 is SGHVS and CDR2 is FQNEAQ in the germline V gene. Here the CDR3 DNA reads TGTGCCAGCAGCTTAGCGAGCCAACAGGGAACAGCTTTCTTT. Amino acids: CASSLASQQGTAFF. The variable domain in full, with the rest retrieved from reference TRBV7-8 and TRBJ1-1, is GAGVSQSPRYKVAKRGQDVALRCDPISGHVSLFWYQQALGQGPEFLTYFQNEAQLDKSGLPSDRFFAERPEGSVSTLKIQRTQQEDSAVYLCASSLASQQGTAFFGQGTRLTVV.

This clone was seen only once. The rearrangement links TRBV4-2 to TRBJ1-5; 10 bases agree with TRBD1. The CDR3 consists of 14 residues. V shed 7 bases, J shed 6 bases, and the junction held 6 bases outside the gene matches. Germline CDR1 and CDR2: LGHNA and YNFKEQ. CDR3 in amino acids: CASTRTGGSQPQHF. CDR3 nucleotides: TGTGCCAGCACACGGACAGGGGGTAGTCAGCCCCAGCATTTT.

The chain employs TRBV6-1 and TRBJ1-6; 8 positions match TRBD1. After removal of 2 bases from V and 1 base from J, the junction contained 7 bases not matched to a gene. Germline-derived CDR1 and CDR2 are MNHNS and SASEGT. This CDR3 comprises 18 residues. CDR3 sequence reads: CASSEQGARGSYNSPLHF. CDR3 DNA: TGTGCCAGCAGTGAACAGGGGGCTCGTGGATCCTATAATTCACCCCTCCACTTT.

J is TRBJ2-3 and V is TRBV7-9, with 9 bases aligning to TRBD1. Looked up from germline, CDR1 is SEHNR and CDR2 is FQNEAQ (reference sequence). The CDR3 totals 15 residues. J was trimmed by 8 bases and V by 2 bases; bases with no gene match: 8. In DNA, the CDR3 is TGTGCCAGCAGCTTAATGACAGGGGGTATGGGTACGCAGTATTTT. It specifies CASSLMTGGMGTQYF.

The chain links TRBV19 to TRBJ1-5; the match to TRBD1 covers 8 bases. V was pared by 1 base and J by 0 bases, with 8 bases of the junction left unmatched. This CDR3 is built from 18 residues. Germline lookup yields CDR1 LNHDA and CDR2 SQIVND (reference sequence). In nucleotides, the CDR3 is TGTGCCAGTAGTATAGGCCGGGACAGGAGTTATAGCAATCAGCCCCAGCATTTT. It specifies CASSIGRDRSYSNQPQHF.

The gene calls are TRBV7-8 and TRBJ2-7, with D hard to call. V lost 5 bases, J lost 0 bases, and 8 bases lay in between. CDR3 length: 13 residues. Germline V gene lookup returns CDR1 SGHVS and CDR2 FQNEAQ. This CDR3 is CASSPTISYEQYF. Written as DNA, the CDR3 is TGTGCCAGCAGCCCCACTATCTCCTACGAGCAGTACTTC.

The chain employs TRBV10-3 and TRBJ2-1, with TRBD1 matching over 10 bases. Germline loops: CDR1 ENHRY, CDR2 SYGVKD. The CDR3 has 14 amino acids. J was trimmed by 8 bases and V by 5 bases; bases with no gene match: 6. The CDR3 coding sequence is TGTGCCATCAGTATCCGGGACAGGGGCCATGAGCAGTTCTTC. It yields the protein CAISIRDRGHEQFF.